The 20 T cell receptor beta chains below come from one sample, sequenced in a study of shared clonotypes between healthy human individuals. Data came from immunoSEQ multiplex PCR; TCRdb stores just in-frame clones and leaves some out. The profile shows about a million clones, 77% of them singletons. The sequenced sample consisted of memory CD4+ T cells from PBMCs. Subset in this sample: CD45RA-negative fraction. Receptors were obtained from a man aged 18 to 29 in good health. Some clones in this sample may be carry-over from other donors' samples.

V usage is TRBV11-1 and J usage is TRBJ1-2; maybe TRBD1 (5 bases). The CDR3 is 17 amino acids. The V and J ends lost 0 bases and 0 bases respectively, with 14 bases between them. The germline gives CDR1 SGHAT, CDR2 FQDESV (reference sequence). Written as DNA, the CDR3 is TGTGCCAGCAGCTTAGCTGTTCCCGGGGACGCTAACTATGGCTACACCTTC. Translated: CASSLAVPGDANYGYTF.

The chain links TRBV7-3 to TRBJ2-3, with D tentatively TRBD1 or TRBD2 (5 bases each). Germline V CDR1 and CDR2: SGHTA, FQGTGA. V lost 5 bases and J lost 8, with 20 bases in between. CDR3 length: 15 residues. The CDR3 nucleotides read TGTGCCAGCAGCCTGCTGGGGGAGAGCACGACTACGCAGTATTTT. Protein product: CASSLLGESTTTQYF.

On this clone itself: In the same sample, other DNA sequences code for this CDR3. This chain uses TRBV18 with TRBJ2-5; D remains ambiguous. This CDR3 has 12 amino acids. V lost 3 bases to trimming and J lost 1 base, with 3 bases between them. CDR1 is KGHSH and CDR2 is LQKENI in the germline V gene. CDR3 loop: CASSPVQETQYF. In DNA, the CDR3 is TGTGCCAGCTCACCCGTCCAAGAGACCCAGTACTTC.

V gene TRBV7-9 combines with J gene TRBJ1-4; TRBD1 is a possible D gene (6 bases). The V gene's germline CDR1 is SEHNR and CDR2 FQNEAQ (reference sequence). The CDR3 is 14 residues long. V gave up 7 bases and J gave up 7 bases, with 16 bases separating them. The CDR3 spells CASTPRRGSEKLFF. In nucleotides, the CDR3 is TGTGCCAGCACCCCGCGCAGGGGCAGTGAAAAACTGTTTTTT.

In this sample, this clone turned up once. The V and J genes are TRBV29-1 and TRBJ2-5, with TRBD1 identical over 9 bases. The V and J ends lost 1 base and 1 base, in that order; junction bases with no gene match: 7. Looked up from germline, CDR1 is SQVTM and CDR2 is ANQGSEA. This CDR3 is 16 amino acids long. The CDR3 nucleotides read TGCAGCGTTGAAGCCTATGGGGACAGGGCCCAAGAGACCCAGTACTTC. Its translation is CSVEAYGDRAQETQYF.

The chain uses TRBV2 and TRBJ1-1; a weak D match, TRBD1 (5 bases). This CDR3 is 14 amino acids long. The V end was cut by 6 bases, the J end by 7 bases, with 18 bases between. CDR1 and CDR2 (germline): SNHLY, FYNNEI. The CDR3 loop reads CASSSPHSDSEAFF. The CDR3 DNA is TGTGCCAGCAGCTCCCCTCACAGCGACAGTGAAGCTTTCTTT.

This chain uses TRBV5-1 with TRBJ2-7, with D perhaps TRBD1 (5 bases). CDR3 length: 15 residues. V was cut by 4 bases and J by 4 bases, with 18 bases left in between. Germline lookup yields CDR1 SGHRS and CDR2 YFSETQ. For the CDR3, the DNA is TGCGCCAGCAGCCACGTGGGGCCCGCCGGATACGAGCAGTACTTC. As protein: CASSHVGPAGYEQYF. The full variable domain, completed using reference TRBV5-1 and TRBJ2-7, is KAGVTQTPRYLIKTRGQQVTLSCSPISGHRSVSWYQQTPGQGLQFLFEYFSETQRNKGNFPGRFSGRQFSNSRSEMNVSTLELGDSALYLCASSHVGPAGYEQYFGPGTRLTVT.

This clone has more than one count but fewer than ten. V is TRBV4-1 and J is TRBJ2-7; 8 bases are a match to TRBD2. This CDR3 region has 15 residues. V trimming: 1 base; J trimming: 4 bases; junction bases outside the gene matches: 6. Germline V gene sequence: CDR1 MGHRA, CDR2 YSYEKL. CDR3 coding DNA: TGCGCCAGCAGCCAAGCGGGAGGGACCCCATACGAGCAGTACTTC. This sequence encodes CASSQAGGTPYEQYF.

The chain couples TRBV5-1 to TRBJ1-3, with 10 bases identical to TRBD1. CDR1 and CDR2 from the germline V gene are SGHRS and YFSETQ. With V trimmed by 4 bases and J by 3 bases, 7 bases remained unmatched. The CDR3 runs 16 residues. CDR3 in DNA: TGCGCCAGCAGCACCGGGGACAGGGGCAGTGGAAACACCATATATTTT. This encodes CASSTGDRGSGNTIYF.

The J gene is TRBJ2-7, the V gene TRBV7-8, with TRBD1 matching 9 bases. The CDR3 is 16 residues long. The germline V gene has CDR1 SGHVS and CDR2 FQNEAQ. J lost 2 bases, V lost 5 bases, and 10 bases had no gene match. The chain's CDR3 is CASSPGRGQGTYEQYF. The CDR3 region has the DNA TGTGCCAGCAGCCCTGGAAGGGGACAGGGCACCTACGAGCAGTACTTC.

V gene TRBV5-4 combines with J gene TRBJ2-1; 14 bases fit TRBD2. Trimming took 0 bases from V and 7 from J; bases not matched to a gene: 12. The CDR3 sequence is 19 residues long. CDR1 SGHNT and CDR2 YYREEE come from the germline V gene (reference sequence). CDR3 coding DNA: TGTGCCAGCAGCTTGGGGGGACTAGCGGGAGCCCTCCGGGAGAATGAGCAGTTCTTC. This encodes CASSLGGLAGALRENEQFF.

A remark on this clone: Different DNA sequences within this sample yield the same CDR3. V is TRBV28 and J is TRBJ2-7; D remains ambiguous. The CDR3 extends over 12 amino acids. V lost 5 bases, J lost 3 bases, and 8 bases lay in between. Germline CDR1 reads MDHEN; CDR2 reads SYDVKM. The CDR3 DNA reads TGTGCCAGCAGTCCCCGCATCTACGAGCAGTACTTC. Translated: CASSPRIYEQYF.

The chain uses TRBV4-2 and TRBJ2-1; 8 positions agree with TRBD2. There are 17 residues in the CDR3. V shed 0 bases, J shed 6 bases, and the junction held 10 bases outside the gene matches. Germline assignment: CDR1 LGHNA and CDR2 YNFKEQ. CDR3 residues: CASSQEFSGRGGNEQFF. The CDR3 nucleotides read TGTGCCAGCAGCCAAGAGTTTTCGGGACGGGGGGGCAATGAGCAGTTCTTC.

The chain recombines TRBV19 with TRBJ1-2; D might be TRBD1 (5 bases). This CDR3 has 15 residues. Germline V CDR1 and CDR2: LNHDA, SQIVND (reference sequence). With 5 bases removed from V and 3 bases from J, the gap between germline ends came to 16 bases. CDR3 nucleotides: TGTGCCAGTAGTTTGGGCAGAGGGACGGACTATGGCTACACCTTC. Translation: CASSLGRGTDYGYTF.

V usage is TRBV7-9 and J usage is TRBJ1-1; D unclear. V was shortened by 6 bases and J by 4 bases, with 15 bases between the two germline ends. The germline gives CDR1 SEHNR, CDR2 FQNEAQ (reference sequence). The CDR3 contains 14 residues. The CDR3 protein is CASSSPPGSTEAFF. CDR3 sequence (DNA): TGTGCCAGCAGTTCCCCACCCGGGAGCACTGAAGCTTTCTTT.

To note about this clone: Other DNA sequences of this sample code for an identical CDR3. This chain uses TRBV29-1 with TRBJ2-7; possibly TRBD1 or TRBD2 for D (5 bases each). V lost 4 bases to trimming and J lost 0 bases, with 7 bases between them. The CDR3 loop spans 12 amino acids. CDR1 is SQVTM and CDR2 is ANQGSEA in the germline V gene. The CDR3 nucleotides are TGCAGCGTTGGGGGGTCCTCCTACGAGCAGTACTTC. Translated, it gives CSVGGSSYEQYF.

The chain joins TRBV19 to TRBJ1-1, with D perhaps TRBD1 (5 bases). Per germline, CDR1 LNHDA and CDR2 SQIVND (reference sequence). The CDR3 runs 14 residues. The ends were cut back, 9 bases at V and 5 bases at J, with 19 bases in the middle. Here the CDR3 reads CASQGWGIRTEAFF. The CDR3 DNA sequence: TGTGCCAGCCAGGGCTGGGGGATAAGGACTGAAGCTTTCTTT.

The rearrangement joins TRBV4-1 to TRBJ2-1; TRBD2 matches at 8 bases. Germline loops: CDR1 MGHRA, CDR2 YSYEKL. V was pared by 6 bases and J by 0 bases, with 4 bases of the junction left unmatched. The CDR3 covers 15 residues. Here the CDR3 DNA reads TGCGCCAGCAGTCTAGCGGGCCTCTCCTACAATGAGCAGTTCTTC. Encoded protein: CASSLAGLSYNEQFF.

V gene TRBV25-1 combines with J gene TRBJ2-2; D gene unclear. V lost 5 bases and J 0 bases, leaving 10 bases between the germline ends. This CDR3 has 15 residues. CDR1 and CDR2 (germline): MGHDK, SYGVNS. This chain's CDR3 is CASSKLESNTGELFF. DNA of the CDR3: TGTGCCAGCAGTAAGTTAGAGTCGAACACCGGGGAGCTGTTTTTT.

On this clone: Other DNA sequences in this specimen translate into the identical CDR3. The rearrangement uses TRBV5-1 and TRBJ2-7, with 13 bases lining up with TRBD2. The CDR3 covers 16 residues. Per germline, CDR1 SGHRS and CDR2 YFSETQ. The V gene end was trimmed by 0 bases and the J gene end by 4 bases; junction bases not matched to a gene: 4. The CDR3 coding sequence is TGCGCCAGCAGCTTGGGGACTAGCGGGAGTTCTTACGAGCAGTACTTC. Translating it yields CASSLGTSGSSYEQYF.